These T cell receptor beta chains were read from a single sample in a study of T-cell reconstitution after alpha-beta-depleted transplantation in children. Via MiXCR, TCRdb re-called the PCR reads, giving one row per CDR3 protein. The sample yields approximately 50,000 distinct CDR3 sequences, 5% to 6.5% seen once. This material consisted of PBMCs, mostly from graft donor cells, taken 60 days after TCRalphabeta/CD19-depleted stem cell transplant. Receptor source: a female patient between 2 and 15 years old who had a stem cell transplant for aplastic anemia, so the T cells may come from the graft donor. Both conserved end residues are trimmed from each CDR3. Only some rows state a clone size, as once, few, many or a class for expanded clones.

V	size	J	CDR3
TRBV21-1	many	TRBJ2-3	ASSRDPSTDTQY
TRBV12-3/TRBV12-4	many	TRBJ2-6	ASRIGGSGANVLT
TRBV28	many	TRBJ2-3	ASSSSGPLVGTQY
TRBV9	many	TRBJ2-1	ASSPQLAGGQPSYNEQF
TRBV7-2	many	TRBJ1-5	ASSLGGQGGLNQPQH
TRBV7-9	many	TRBJ2-1	ASSPSGTSYNEQF
TRBV7-8	many	TRBJ2-7	ASSLEGTGIWGEQY
TRBV11-2	few	TRBJ2-3	ATRGASGPITDTQY
TRBV2	.	TRBJ2-4	ASVQELLAKNIQY
TRBV20-1	many	TRBJ2-1	SAKNSGVYNEQF
TRBV7-9	many	TRBJ1-1	ASSYLGPNTEAF
TRBV10-3	many	TRBJ1-6	AIQGAQKSNSPLH
TRBV12-3/TRBV12-4	few	TRBJ2-2	ASSKGWGVGANTGELF
TRBV10-3	many	TRBJ2-3	AISESLAGSDTQY